The 10 T cell receptor beta chains in this list originate from one sample, sequenced in a study of human T cells and chemical hapten exposure. TCRdb fed the RACE reads into MiXCR, producing one record per CDR3 protein. The data show about 82,000 distinct CDR3 sequences, over 8.5% seen once. Indicated time point: healthy volunteer bleed at 6 weeks. The template was total RNA from unfractionated whole blood. Sequencing was done on a sample of whole blood. Receptor source: a male donor in good health. Some clones in this sample may be carry-over from other donors' samples.

This clonotype was seen ten or more times. V and J are TRBV20-1 and TRBJ1-2, with a tentative D call TRBD1 (6 bases). The CDR3 is 13 amino acids. V lost 4 bases and J 0 bases, leaving 9 bases between the germline ends. Germline-derived CDR1 and CDR2 are DFQATT and SNEGSKA (reference sequence). The DNA for the CDR3 is TGCAGTGCTACATACAGGGCTAACTATGGCTACACCTTC. It encodes CSATYRANYGYTF.

V is TRBV4-3 and J is TRBJ2-1, with TRBD2 matching over 14 bases. The germline V gene has CDR1 LGHNA and CDR2 YSLEER. J was trimmed by 9 bases and V by 1 base; bases with no gene match: 2. CDR3 length equals 15 residues. The chain's CDR3 is CASSQGLAGGTEQFF. The CDR3 nucleotides are TGCGCCAGCAGCCAAGGACTAGCGGGGGGGACTGAGCAGTTCTTC.

This clonotype was recorded at least ten times. V gene TRBV4-1 combines with J gene TRBJ2-1; 10 positions agree with TRBD2. This CDR3 is built from 16 residues. Germline CDR1 is MGHRA and CDR2 is YSYEKL. V lost 1 base and J lost 5; bases outside the gene matches: 5. CDR3 loop: CASSQATSGADNEQFF. CDR3 nucleotides: TGCGCCAGCAGCCAAGCTACTAGCGGGGCAGACAATGAGCAGTTCTTC.

The chain recombines TRBV10-3 with TRBJ2-3; 13 nucleotides align to TRBD2. Germline assignment: CDR1 ENHRY and CDR2 SYGVKD. J was trimmed by 4 bases and V by 8 bases; bases with no gene match: 0. This CDR3 spans 13 amino acids. The CDR3 DNA follows: TGTGCCATCGGGACTAGCGGGGCAGATACGCAGTATTTT. This translates into CAIGTSGADTQYF.

This clonotype was observed a few times. The gene calls are TRBV21-1 and TRBJ1-5; the D segment call TRBD1 is taken from the table without a DNA check. TRBV21-1 is termed a pseudogene. The CDR3 is 17 amino acids. The chain's CDR3 is CASSSSRDRSPNQPQHF. CDR3 sequence (DNA): TGTGCCAGCAGCTCCTCCCGGGACAGAAGTCCCAATCAGCCCCAGCATTTT.

This clonotype was recorded many times. The chain couples TRBV27 to TRBJ2-5; 8 nucleotides line up with TRBD2. The trim removed 2 bases at V and 4 bases at J, leaving 3 bases unmatched. The germline CDR1 and CDR2 sequences are MNHEY and SMNVEV (reference sequence). The CDR3 is 14 residues long. The CDR3 protein is CASSLSGRRETQYF. The CDR3 DNA follows: TGTGCCAGCAGTTTAAGCGGGAGAAGAGAGACCCAGTACTTC.

This clonotype was found a few times. CDR3 nucleotides: TGTGCCAGCAGCCCAGACACTTTGAACACCGGGGAGCTGTTTTTT. This gives the protein CASSPDTLNTGELFF. This sequence joins TRBV3-1 and TRBJ2-2, with D unresolved. This CDR3 has 15 amino acids. V dropped 4 bases and J dropped 1 base, with 10 bases sitting between them. The germline CDR1 and CDR2 sequences are LGHDT and YNNKEL (reference sequence). Full variable domain (remainder filled in from reference TRBV3-1 and TRBJ2-2): DTAVSQTPKYLVTQMGNDKSIKCEQNLGHDTMYWYKQDSKKFLKIMFSYNNKELIINETVPNRFSPKSPDKAHLNLHINSLELGDSAVYFCASSPDTLNTGELFFGEGSRLTVL.

The J gene is TRBJ1-2, the V gene TRBV18, with TRBD1 identical over 8 bases. This CDR3 is 12 amino acids long. Germline CDR1 reads KGHSH; CDR2 reads LQKENI. The J segment lost 9 bases and the V segment lost 3 bases, leaving 3 bases of the junction unmatched. CDR3 loop: CASSPGQDRYTF. As DNA, the CDR3 is TGTGCCAGCTCACCGGGACAGGATCGCTACACCTTC. The full variable domain, completed using reference TRBV18 and TRBJ1-2, is NAGVMQNPRHLVRRRGQEARLRCSPMKGHSHVYWYRQLPEEGLKFMVYLQKENIIDESGMPKERFSAEFPKEGPSILRIQQVVRGDSAAYFCASSPGQDRYTFGSGTRLTVV.

This clonotype was observed a handful of times. The chain carries TRBV6-1 and TRBJ2-3, with D maybe TRBD2 (6 bases). CDR1 and CDR2 (germline): MNHNS, SASEGT. The CDR3 spans 16 residues. V shed 4 bases and J shed 3 bases, with 17 bases lying between them. This CDR3 is CASSVSRGGLTDTQYF. CDR3 nucleotides: TGTGCCAGCAGTGTTTCTCGTGGGGGGTTGACAGATACGCAGTATTTT.

This clonotype was seen a few times. CDR3 coding DNA: TGTGCCAGCAGCGTAGGCCCGGGACAGGGGTCCTACGAGCAGTACTTC. As protein: CASSVGPGQGSYEQYF. This chain connects TRBV9 to TRBJ2-7, with TRBD1 matching 10 bases. Germline CDR1 reads SGDLS; CDR2 reads YYNGEE. With V trimmed by 0 bases and J by 1 base, 4 bases remained unmatched. The CDR3 extends over 16 amino acids.